The present T cell receptor (beta chain) was sequenced within a study of CD8 T cells in ankylosing spondylitis. TCRdb used MiXCR to reprocess the 5' RACE reads, holding one entry per CDR3 protein. The sample contains about 33,000 distinct CDR3 sequences, 13% of which appear only once. CDR3 size: 12 residues. CDR1 and CDR2 (germline): DFQATT, SNEGSKA (reference sequence). Trimming removed 6 bases at V and 3 bases at J, with 11 bases between. In this sample, this clonotype turned up many times. The sequence was obtained from a male donor with ankylosing spondylitis. The sample taken for sequencing was synovial fluid, either unsorted or a sorted T cell fraction (not recorded which). The chain recombines TRBV20-1 with TRBJ1-1; the D is unclear. The CDR3 nucleotides read TGCAGTGCCCGCACCGGGGACACTGAAGCTTTCTTT. This gives the protein CSARTGDTEAFF.